Shown below are 26 T cell receptor beta chains from a single sample sequenced in a study of shared clonotypes between healthy human individuals. TCRdb's table, derived via immunoSEQ multiplex PCR, lists solely in-frame clones and lacks some. The profile shows approximately 2.3 million clones, over 85% of them singletons. The material sequenced was naive CD4+ T cells from PBMCs. Subset: CD45RA+ positively selected. The receptors come from a man aged 18 to 30 in good health. Some clones in this sample may be carry-over from other donors' samples.

The gene calls are TRBV5-1 and TRBJ2-7, with D perhaps TRBD2 (7 bases). Germline V CDR1 and CDR2: SGHRS, YFSETQ. The CDR3 is 13 residues long. The V and J ends lost 3 bases and 6 bases respectively, with 13 bases between them. CDR3 sequence: CASSSGGSPEQYF. As DNA, the CDR3 is TGCGCCAGCAGCTCGGGGGGCAGTCCCGAGCAGTACTTC.

This clone was seen a handful of times. Other DNA sequences in the same sample also yield this CDR3. In nucleotides, the CDR3 is TGTGCCAGCAGCCGAGATGGCAATCAGCCCCAGCATTTT. This codes for CASSRDGNQPQHF. The chain has TRBV28 and TRBJ1-5; D not certain. Trimming shortened V by 6 bases and J by 2 bases, and 8 bases separated the two germline ends. CDR3 size: 13 residues. Germline CDR1 and CDR2: MDHEN and SYDVKM.

The chain employs TRBV5-4 and TRBJ1-4; D not certain. The CDR3 sequence is 14 residues long. The germline gives CDR1 SGHNT, CDR2 YYREEE (reference sequence). Trimming took off 4 bases at V and 0 bases at J, with 7 bases between the two ends. Here the CDR3 reads CASSRLATNEKLFF. CDR3 in DNA: TGTGCCAGCAGCCGGCTAGCAACTAATGAAAAACTGTTTTTT.

V usage is TRBV4-2 and J usage is TRBJ2-2; D gene unclear. Trimming shortened V by 3 bases and J by 0 bases, and 11 bases separated the two germline ends. The germline CDR1 and CDR2 sequences are LGHNA and YNFKEQ. This CDR3 region has 16 residues. The CDR3, as DNA: TGTGCCAGCAGCCACATAGGGCAGTCGAACACCGGGGAGCTGTTTTTT. Encoded protein: CASSHIGQSNTGELFF.

The V gene is TRBV5-4, the J gene TRBJ2-5; the D gene is possibly TRBD1 (7 bases). The CDR3 is 15 amino acids. CDR1 is SGHNT and CDR2 is YYREEE in the germline V gene (reference sequence). V was cut by 4 bases and J by 2 bases, with 15 bases left in between. The CDR3 reads CASSRGGTVQETQYF. The CDR3 nucleotides read TGTGCCAGCAGCCGAGGCGGGACAGTTCAAGAGACCCAGTACTTC.

The chain links TRBV7-9 to TRBJ2-3, with 12 bases identical to TRBD2. J gave up 4 bases and V 6 bases, and 8 bases lay outside the gene matches. The CDR3 is made up of 16 amino acids. Germline V gives CDR1 SEHNR, CDR2 FQNEAQ (reference sequence). The CDR3 loop is CASRPWTSGISDTQYF. CDR3 nucleotide sequence: TGTGCCAGCAGACCATGGACTAGCGGGATTTCAGATACGCAGTATTTT.

CDR3 in amino acids: CASSLTPGDTDTQYF. CDR3 nucleotides: TGTGCCAGCAGCTTAACGCCGGGGGACACAGATACGCAGTATTTT. J is TRBJ2-3 and V is TRBV7-3, with D perhaps TRBD2 (6 bases). The V end lost 0 bases, the J end lost 2 bases, and 9 bases lay between the germline ends. The CDR3 spans 15 residues. Germline CDR1 is SGHTA and CDR2 is FQGTGA.

The chain combines TRBV4-1 with TRBJ2-5; D is unclear. Trimming removed 1 base from V and 1 base from J, with 13 bases in between. CDR3 length equals 16 residues. Germline CDR1 is MGHRA and CDR2 is YSYEKL. CDR3 in amino acids: CASSQAKLGFQETQYF. The CDR3 DNA is TGCGCCAGCAGCCAAGCGAAATTGGGGTTCCAAGAGACCCAGTACTTC.

The gene calls are TRBV6-1 and TRBJ1-1, with a weak D call TRBD1 (6 bases). This CDR3 is built from 14 residues. Trimming stripped 2 bases from V and 6 bases from J, with 13 bases between. CDR1 and CDR2 from the germline V gene are MNHNS and SASEGT. CDR3 amino acids: CASSESRGYSEAFF. The CDR3 DNA follows: TGTGCCAGCAGTGAATCCAGGGGTTACTCTGAAGCTTTCTTT.

In the case of this clone: Other nucleotide sequences in the sample specify the same CDR3. The rearrangement joins TRBV6-1 to TRBJ2-7; D uncertain. The germline V gene has CDR1 MNHNS and CDR2 SASEGT. The CDR3 runs to 11 residues. The V end lost 6 bases, the J end lost 3 bases, and 6 bases lay between the germline ends. The chain's CDR3 is CASSAVYEQYF. CDR3 DNA sequence: TGTGCCAGCAGCGCCGTCTACGAGCAGTACTTC.

CDR3 protein: CASTLTRGSNYGYTF. CDR3 DNA: TGTGCCAGTACCCTTACGAGGGGTTCTAACTATGGCTACACCTTC. The rearrangement uses TRBV19 and TRBJ1-2, with a tentative D call TRBD1 (5 bases). Germline V gene lookup returns CDR1 LNHDA and CDR2 SQIVND (reference sequence). Trimming cost V 7 bases and J 0 bases, with 15 bases left between them. The CDR3 consists of 15 residues.

J is TRBJ2-1 and V is TRBV11-3, with TRBD1 as a possible D gene (5 bases). The CDR3 is 16 amino acids. Per the germline V gene, CDR1 is SGHNT and CDR2 is YENEEA. V gave up 4 bases and J gave up 3 bases, with 16 bases separating them. CDR3 sequence reads: CASSSRSRVGYNEQFF. The DNA of the CDR3 is TGTGCCAGCAGCTCCCGCAGCAGGGTGGGCTACAATGAGCAGTTCTTC.

The V call is TRBV5-1, the J call TRBJ1-1, with 10 nucleotides matching TRBD1. The CDR3 is made up of 14 amino acids. V was clipped by 4 bases and J by 6 bases; unmatched bases: 6. The germline gives CDR1 SGHRS, CDR2 YFSETQ. The CDR3 bases are TGCGCCAGCAGCCTTACCGGGACAGGGGCTGAAGCTTTCTTT. Translated, it gives CASSLTGTGAEAFF.

The chain recombines TRBV7-3 with TRBJ2-1; weak D call: TRBD1 (5 bases). Germline V gives CDR1 SGHTA, CDR2 FQGTGA. The V end was cut by 5 bases, the J end by 2 bases, with 10 bases between. The length of the CDR3 is 14 residues. In nucleotides, the CDR3 is TGTGCCAGCAGCCCGACAGCGACCTACAATGAGCAGTTCTTC. The encoded protein is CASSPTATYNEQFF.

This chain uses TRBV28 with TRBJ2-7; 13 positions match TRBD2. The CDR3 runs 15 residues. Germline V gene sequence: CDR1 MDHEN, CDR2 SYDVKM. Losses at the gene ends were 4 bases for V and 8 bases for J; bases not matched to a gene: 8. The CDR3 sequence is CASSSLAGGLLQQYF. CDR3 DNA: TGTGCCAGCAGTTCACTAGCGGGAGGGCTTCTTCAGCAGTACTTC. Using reference TRBV28 and TRBJ2-7 for the parts outside the CDR3, the full variable domain is DVKVTQSSRYLVKRTGEKVFLECVQDMDHENMFWYRQDPGLGLRLIYFSYDVKMKEKGDIPEGYSVSREKKERFSLILESASTNQTSMYLCASSSLAGGLLQQYFGPGTRLTVT.

A single count supports this clone. The chain carries TRBV28 and TRBJ1-1; D remains unclear. Deletions cut 3 bases from V and 0 bases from J, with 11 bases between. The CDR3 loop spans 15 amino acids. Germline V gene data show CDR1 as MDHEN and CDR2 as SYDVKM. In nucleotides, the CDR3 is TGTGCCAGCAGTTTGATTGTTCGGTTGAACACTGAAGCTTTCTTT. It codes for CASSLIVRLNTEAFF. Full variable domain (remainder filled in from reference TRBV28 and TRBJ1-1): DVKVTQSSRYLVKRTGEKVFLECVQDMDHENMFWYRQDPGLGLRLIYFSYDVKMKEKGDIPEGYSVSREKKERFSLILESASTNQTSMYLCASSLIVRLNTEAFFGQGTRLTVV.

V usage is TRBV28 and J usage is TRBJ1-4; tentatively, D is TRBD1 (5 bases). V was shortened by 7 bases and J by 1 base, with 7 bases between the two germline ends. Germline V gene sequence: CDR1 MDHEN, CDR2 SYDVKM. This CDR3 has 13 amino acids. This CDR3 is CASTQGTNEKLFF. CDR3 DNA: TGTGCCAGCACCCAGGGAACTAATGAAAAACTGTTTTTT.

This clone has just one count. The chain is built from TRBV28 and TRBJ2-4; D might be TRBD1 or TRBD2, each matching 5 bases. Trimming took 6 bases from V and 9 from J, leaving 15 bases between them. The CDR3 has 13 residues. CDR1 MDHEN and CDR2 SYDVKM come from the germline V gene. The CDR3 DNA is TGTGCCAGCAGGAAGGGGCTCGGGGCCATTCAGTACTTC. It codes for CASRKGLGAIQYF.

This CDR3 reads CASSSPIRQYF. CDR3 nucleotide sequence: TGTGCCAGCAGTTCGCCCATAAGGCAGTACTTC. V and J are TRBV28 and TRBJ2-7; D is uncertain. V lost 4 bases and J 9 bases, leaving 10 bases between the germline ends. Germline assignment: CDR1 MDHEN and CDR2 SYDVKM. The CDR3 has 11 residues.

CDR3 sequence: CASSVDVAVTDTQYF. The CDR3 DNA reads as TGTGCCAGCAGCGTAGATGTAGCGGTCACAGATACGCAGTATTTT. The chain carries TRBV9 and TRBJ2-3; D is perhaps TRBD2 (6 bases). The CDR3 runs to 15 residues. Germline assignment: CDR1 SGDLS and CDR2 YYNGEE. V was cut by 0 bases and J by 2 bases, with 10 bases left in between.

This chain connects TRBV5-1 to TRBJ1-2; no clear D. V dropped 0 bases and J dropped 7 bases, with 13 bases sitting between them. Germline CDR1 and CDR2: SGHRS and YFSETQ. The CDR3 has 14 amino acids. The CDR3 nucleotides are TGCGCCAGCAGCTTGGCCTCCGGGGAACCTGGCTACACCTTC. This translates into CASSLASGEPGYTF.

The chain recombines TRBV19 with TRBJ1-5; D is unclear. Trimming cost V 6 bases and J 0 bases, with 12 bases left between them. The CDR3 is made up of 15 amino acids. The germline CDR1 and CDR2 sequences are LNHDA and SQIVND (reference sequence). The CDR3 sequence is CASRVQWNSNQPQHF. CDR3 nucleotides: TGTGCCAGTAGAGTACAGTGGAATAGCAATCAGCCCCAGCATTTT.

The gene calls are TRBV2 and TRBJ2-5; D tentatively fits TRBD1 or TRBD2 (5 bases each). The germline gives CDR1 SNHLY, CDR2 FYNNEI. The V end lost 4 bases, the J end lost 4 bases, and 13 bases lay between the germline ends. The CDR3 length is 14 residues. CDR3 residues: CASSGGQGAETQYF. The CDR3 DNA sequence: TGTGCCAGCAGTGGCGGTCAGGGAGCAGAGACCCAGTACTTC.

This chain joins TRBV7-2 and TRBJ2-1; 11 bases are shared with TRBD2. J was trimmed by 8 bases and V by 3 bases; bases with no gene match: 3. Germline CDR1 SGHTA, CDR2 FQGNSA. CDR3 size: 14 residues. CDR3 nucleotide sequence: TGTGCCAGCAGCTTTACTAGCGGGAGTGATGAGCAGTTCTTC. This codes for CASSFTSGSDEQFF.

J is TRBJ2-1 and V is TRBV5-1; 8 nucleotides match TRBD2. Trimming removed 2 bases from V and 5 bases from J; junction bases left unmatched: 6. Germline loops: CDR1 SGHRS, CDR2 YFSETQ. This CDR3 comprises 15 residues. The CDR3 sequence: CASSFPSGYDNEQFF. In nucleotides, the CDR3 is TGCGCCAGCAGCTTCCCTAGCGGGTATGACAATGAGCAGTTCTTC.

The rearrangement joins TRBV5-1 to TRBJ1-1; possibly TRBD1 for D (6 bases). CDR1 SGHRS and CDR2 YFSETQ come from the germline V gene. The CDR3 has 14 amino acids. V lost 5 bases to trimming and J lost 3 bases, with 14 bases between them. The CDR3 DNA follows: TGCGCCAGCAGACGGATACCAGGGGACACTGAAGCTTTCTTT. This translates into CASRRIPGDTEAFF. Looking up the rest from reference TRBV5-1 and TRBJ1-1 gives the full variable domain: KAGVTQTPRYLIKTRGQQVTLSCSPISGHRSVSWYQQTPGQGLQFLFEYFSETQRNKGNFPGRFSGRQFSNSRSEMNVSTLELGDSALYLCASRRIPGDTEAFFGQGTRLTVV.